This T cell receptor beta chain emerged from a study of cytomegalovirus exposure and HLA in healthy donors. A few counts support this clone. The PCR made use of 60 Vbeta and 13 Jbeta primers. Method: immunoSEQ multiplex PCR; TCRdb's copy keeps in-frame clones and lacks some. Of more than 85,000 clones listed, 12% to 15% are singletons. Material: PBMCs. The clonotype originates from a female donor in good health and CMV-seronegative.

Here the CDR3 DNA reads TGTGCCAGTGAGACAGGGGGCGTAGCTGGGGCCAACGTCCTGACTTTC. Amino acid sequence: CASETGGVAGANVLTF. This sequence joins TRBV19 and TRBJ2-6; 10 bases agree with TRBD1. The junction had 6 bases not matched to a gene; V was cut back by 8 bases and J by 2 bases. The CDR3 runs to 16 residues. Germline V lookup: CDR1 LNHDA, CDR2 SQIVND (reference sequence).